These 21 T cell receptor beta chains were all obtained from the same sample, sequenced in a study of blood T cell repertoires in COVID-19. TCRdb keeps only in-frame clones here, not all; method: immunoSEQ multiplex PCR. The data show some 48,000 clones, 82% seen once. The specimen sequenced was peripheral blood. These receptors all stem from a human donor with acute or convalescent COVID-19. The donor label of this sample is uncertain.

The chain uses TRBV18 and TRBJ1-6, with TRBD1 identical over 9 bases. The germline V gene encodes CDR1 KGHSH and CDR2 LQKENI. V dropped 1 base and J dropped 14; count of bases not matched to a gene: 9. The CDR3 is 15 amino acids. The CDR3: CASSPQPGQGTSLHF. Here the CDR3 DNA reads TGTGCCAGCTCACCACAACCGGGACAGGGTACCTCCCTCCACTTT.

This rearrangement joins TRBV6-1 to TRBJ1-2, with 7 positions matching TRBD1. CDR1 is MNHNS, CDR2 SASEGT, per germline. The CDR3 consists of 15 residues. Trimming cost V 0 bases and J 4 bases; bases outside gene matches: 5. In DNA form, the CDR3 reads TGTGCCAGCAGTGAAGCTAGACAGGGTGTCTATGGCTACACCTTC. It yields the protein CASSEARQGVYGYTF.

The chain recombines TRBV19 with TRBJ2-3, with 7 bases identical to TRBD1. Losses at the gene ends were 6 bases for V and 0 bases for J; bases not matched to a gene: 9. Germline V gene lookup returns CDR1 LNHDA and CDR2 SQIVND (reference sequence). This CDR3 has 16 residues. As DNA, the CDR3 is TGTGCCAGTAGGACCCAGACAGGGCCTAGCACAGATACGCAGTATTTT. Amino acid sequence: CASRTQTGPSTDTQYF.

The chain recombines TRBV6-2 or TRBV6-3 with TRBJ2-3; D is unclear. The CDR3 loop spans 12 amino acids. From germline, CDR1 is MNHEY and CDR2 SVGEGT. V lost 7 bases and J 4 bases, leaving 9 bases between the germline ends. This chain's CDR3 is CASIPRADTQYF. Written as DNA, the CDR3 is TGTGCCAGCATCCCTAGAGCAGATACGCAGTATTTT.

The V call is TRBV18, the J call TRBJ2-3, with TRBD1 matching 9 bases. V was clipped by 7 bases and J by 4 bases; unmatched bases: 6. The germline CDR1 and CDR2 sequences are KGHSH and LQKENI. CDR3 length: 14 residues. The CDR3 loop is CASCRDREADTQYF. DNA of the CDR3: TGTGCCAGCTGTCGGGACAGGGAAGCAGATACGCAGTATTTT.

The chain combines TRBV19 with TRBJ2-5, with a weak D call TRBD1 (6 bases). The germline gives CDR1 LNHDA, CDR2 SQIVND (reference sequence). This CDR3 has 13 amino acids. Trimming shortened V by 6 bases and J by 4 bases, and 12 bases separated the two germline ends. CDR3 region: CASSTGIRETQYF. The CDR3 region has the DNA TGTGCCAGTAGCACAGGGATAAGAGAGACCCAGTACTTC.

The gene calls are TRBV3-1 (or the pseudogene TRBV3-2) and TRBJ2-5; 9 bases line up with TRBD2. The CDR3 covers 16 residues. In germline, CDR1 is LGHDT, CDR2 YNNKEL (reference sequence). Trimming cost V 4 bases and J 5 bases; bases outside gene matches: 11. The CDR3 loop reads CASSPLAGGPSETQYF. Written as DNA, the CDR3 is TGTGCCAGCAGCCCCCTTGCGGGAGGGCCCTCGGAGACCCAGTACTTC.

The V gene is TRBV6-2 or TRBV6-3, the J gene TRBJ2-5, with D hard to call. Trimming removed 5 bases at V and 4 bases at J, with 11 bases between. The germline CDR1 and CDR2 sequences are MNHEY and SVGEGT. This CDR3 has 13 amino acids. The DNA for the CDR3 is TGTGCCAGCAGTAACCCTAGGATAGAGACCCAGTACTTC. Its protein product is CASSNPRIETQYF.

CDR3 loop: CASSFGSGGGKETQYF. For the CDR3, the DNA is TGTGCCAGCAGCTTCGGTAGCGGGGGTGGGAAAGAGACCCAGTACTTC. V gene TRBV5-6 combines with J gene TRBJ2-5, with 9 bases fitting TRBD2. Germline V gene sequence: CDR1 SGHDT, CDR2 YYEEEE. This CDR3 comprises 16 residues. Trimming cost V 2 bases and J 3 bases; bases outside gene matches: 8.

The rearrangement uses TRBV5-1 and TRBJ1-3; D is unresolved. CDR3 length: 13 amino acids. CDR1 and CDR2 (germline): SGHRS, YFSETQ. V lost 5 bases and J 1 base, leaving 7 bases between the germline ends. This CDR3 is CASSSVSGNTIYF. Written as DNA, the CDR3 is TGCGCCAGCAGTTCAGTATCTGGAAACACCATATATTTT.

This clone was observed a handful of times. CDR3 nucleotides: TGTGCCAGCAGCCAACTGACAGTTTTAGCTGGCTACACCTTC. Amino acid sequence: CASSQLTVLAGYTF. This chain uses TRBV14 with TRBJ1-2; TRBD1 is a possible D gene (5 bases). CDR3 length equals 14 residues. V gave up 2 bases and J gave up 7 bases, with 14 bases separating them. CDR1 and CDR2 from the germline V gene are SGHDN and FVKESK.

This clone occurred once. The rearrangement uses TRBV2 and TRBJ1-1; no reliable D call. The CDR3 contains 12 residues. CDR1 is SNHLY, CDR2 FYNNEI, per germline. V lost 6 bases and J lost 7, with 12 bases in between. This CDR3 is CASSPGEVEAFF. CDR3 sequence (DNA): TGTGCCAGCAGCCCTGGCGAGGTTGAAGCTTTCTTT.

The chain links TRBV6-5 to TRBJ1-2, with D possibly matching TRBD1 (6 bases). Trimming removed 2 bases at V and 7 bases at J, with 11 bases between. The CDR3 length is 13 residues. CDR1 and CDR2 (germline): MNHEY, SVGAGI. CDR3 sequence: CASSYGGTGGYTF. DNA for the CDR3: TGTGCCAGCAGTTACGGGGGCACCGGTGGCTACACCTTC.

The rearrangement joins TRBV6-2 or TRBV6-3 to TRBJ1-1; 10 nucleotides line up with TRBD1. Germline assignment: CDR1 MNHEY and CDR2 SVGEGT. The CDR3 totals 20 residues. Losses at the gene ends were 3 bases for V and 7 bases for J; bases not matched to a gene: 23. As DNA, the CDR3 is TGTGCCAGCAGTTATGACGCCGCGACAGGGGGCTCTATAAGACAGGATGAAGCTTTCTTT. It specifies CASSYDAATGGSIRQDEAFF.

This clone was observed once. The chain recombines TRBV28 with TRBJ1-2; 8 nucleotides match TRBD1. After removal of 3 bases from V and 8 bases from J, the junction contained 5 bases not matched to a gene. The CDR3 sequence is 13 residues long. Germline loops: CDR1 MDHEN, CDR2 SYDVKM. The chain's CDR3 is CASSFGRGQGYTF. CDR3 coding DNA: TGTGCCAGCAGTTTTGGCAGGGGGCAAGGCTACACCTTC.

The chain carries TRBV4-1 and TRBJ2-7; the match to TRBD1 covers 7 bases. Germline V gene data show CDR1 as MGHRA and CDR2 as YSYEKL. V shed 1 base and J 2 bases; nucleotides not matched to a gene: 8. The length of the CDR3 is 16 residues. The CDR3 loop reads CASSQVGGPNPYEQYF. The DNA of the CDR3 is TGCGCCAGCAGCCAAGTAGGGGGCCCCAACCCCTACGAGCAGTACTTC.

This clone was seen more than once but under ten times. The rearrangement joins TRBV7-9 to TRBJ2-3; D is possibly TRBD1 (6 bases). Trimming removed 8 bases at V and 4 bases at J, with 16 bases between. This CDR3 is 14 amino acids long. Germline V CDR1 and CDR2: SEHNR, FQNEAQ (reference sequence). The CDR3 loop reads CASGSGGWSDTQYF. The CDR3 nucleotides are TGTGCCAGCGGGTCTGGGGGCTGGTCAGATACGCAGTATTTT. The whole variable domain, filled in from reference TRBV7-9 and TRBJ2-3, reads DTGVSQNPRHKITKRGQNVTFRCDPISEHNRLYWYRQTLGQGPEFLTYFQNEAQLEKSRLLSDRFSAERPKGSFSTLEIQRTEQGDSAMYLCASGSGGWSDTQYFGPGTRLTVL.

Points on this clone: One end of the junction fails to match germline, which may point to a read error. The chain has TRBV7-8 and TRBJ2-7; the D gene is possibly TRBD2 (6 bases). This CDR3 region has 14 residues. Germline assignment: CDR1 SGHVS and CDR2 FQNEAQ. The CDR3: CASSLDGRTGSLNF. The CDR3 nucleotides read TGTGCCAGCAGCTTAGATGGGAGGACGGGCAGTTTAAACTTC.

V and J are TRBV3-1 (or the pseudogene TRBV3-2) and TRBJ2-3; D is ambiguous. The CDR3 has 16 amino acids. The V gene's germline CDR1 is LGHDT and CDR2 YNNKEL (reference sequence). V lost 1 base to trimming and J lost 9 bases, with 20 bases between them. This CDR3 reads CASSQGLFTSPVTQYF. The CDR3 DNA is TGTGCCAGCAGCCAAGGGCTTTTTACCTCACCTGTGACGCAGTATTTT.

This chain joins TRBV7-2 and TRBJ2-1; 11 bases map to TRBD2. Losses at the gene ends were 6 bases for V and 9 bases for J; bases not matched to a gene: 10. In germline, CDR1 is SGHTA, CDR2 FQGNSA. The CDR3 extends over 15 amino acids. CDR3 DNA: TGTGCCAGCAGTACCCTTAGCGGGAGGGCCGCTGAGCAGTTCTTC. Translated: CASSTLSGRAAEQFF.

This chain joins TRBV30 and TRBJ2-3; the match to TRBD2 covers 9 bases. The CDR3 consists of 13 residues. The germline V gene has CDR1 GTSNPN and CDR2 SVGIG (reference sequence). After removal of 6 bases from V and 5 bases from J, the junction contained 6 bases not matched to a gene. The chain's CDR3 is CACSGSSGDTQYF. As DNA, the CDR3 is TGTGCCTGTAGCGGGAGTTCCGGAGATACGCAGTATTTT.